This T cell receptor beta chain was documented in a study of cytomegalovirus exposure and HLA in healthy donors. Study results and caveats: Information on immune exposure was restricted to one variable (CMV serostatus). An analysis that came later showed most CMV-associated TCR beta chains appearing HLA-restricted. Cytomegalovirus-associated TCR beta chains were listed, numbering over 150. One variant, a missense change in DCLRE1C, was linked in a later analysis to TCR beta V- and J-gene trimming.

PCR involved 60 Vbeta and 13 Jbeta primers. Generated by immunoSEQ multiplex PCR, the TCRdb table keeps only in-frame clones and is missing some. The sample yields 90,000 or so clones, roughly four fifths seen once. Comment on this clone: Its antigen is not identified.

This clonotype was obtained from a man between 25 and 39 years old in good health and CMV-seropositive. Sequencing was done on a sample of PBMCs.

CDR3 in amino acids: CASSVVGGQETQYF. The CDR3 coding sequence is TGTGCCAGCAGCGTAGTGGGGGGGCAAGAGACCCAGTACTTC. The rearrangement uses TRBV9 and TRBJ2-5; 7 nucleotides agree with TRBD2. The length of the CDR3 is 14 residues. With 0 bases clipped from V and 2 bases from J, the junction kept 1 base outside the gene matches. CDR1 is SGDLS, CDR2 YYNGEE, per germline.